The clone carrying this T cell receptor (beta chain) turned up a few times. Antigen unknown. This sample is drawn from a study of CD8+ T cells in alopecia areata. Treatment specified: oral pan-JAK inhibitor, 5-10 mg twice daily. RNA was isolated and reverse transcribed to cDNA, the sequencing template. TCRdb's copy holds only in-frame clones and misses some; the assay was immunoSEQ multiplex PCR. The sample has roughly 120,000 clones, roughly 55% seen once. Study-level results: Tissue-resident alphabeta T cells belonging to normal skin likewise get sequenced within scalp specimens. For baseline CD8+ expansion, any link to response stays uncertain with one nonresponder.

Trimming removed 4 bases from V and 4 bases from J, with 13 bases in between. Per germline, CDR1 SGHAT and CDR2 FQNNGV. The CDR3 length is 15 residues. The specimen was CD8+ T cells sorted from blood, collected at week 24, from a patient treated with tofacitinib. V is TRBV11-2 and J is TRBJ2-2; the D gene could be TRBD1 or TRBD2 (5 bases each). The receptor's source is a human donor with alopecia areata. In DNA, the CDR3 is TGTGCCAGCAGCTATAGCAAGGGGACCACCGGGGAGCTGTTTTTT. Translated, it gives CASSYSKGTTGELFF.